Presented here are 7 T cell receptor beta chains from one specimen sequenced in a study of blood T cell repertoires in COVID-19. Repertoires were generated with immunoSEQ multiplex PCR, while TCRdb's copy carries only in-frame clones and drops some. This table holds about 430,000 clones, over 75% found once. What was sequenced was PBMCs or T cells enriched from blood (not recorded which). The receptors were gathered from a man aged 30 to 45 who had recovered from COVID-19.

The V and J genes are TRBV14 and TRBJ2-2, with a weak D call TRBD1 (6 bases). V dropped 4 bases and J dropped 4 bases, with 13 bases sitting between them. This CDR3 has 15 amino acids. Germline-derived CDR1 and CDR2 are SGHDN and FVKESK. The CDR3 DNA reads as TGTGCCAGCAGCCCCAGGGGTCGTGGCACCGGGGAGCTGTTTTTT. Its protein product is CASSPRGRGTGELFF.

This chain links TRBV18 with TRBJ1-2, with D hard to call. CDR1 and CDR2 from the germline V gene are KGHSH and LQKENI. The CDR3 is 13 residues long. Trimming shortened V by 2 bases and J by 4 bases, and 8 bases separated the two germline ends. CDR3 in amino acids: CASSPGQTYGYTF. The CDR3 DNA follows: TGTGCCAGCTCACCAGGGCAGACCTATGGCTACACCTTC.

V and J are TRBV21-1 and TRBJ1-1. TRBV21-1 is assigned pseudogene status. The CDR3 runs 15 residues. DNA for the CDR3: TGTGCCAGCAGCAATTTCCGGGAGGTGGGGACTGAAGCTTTCTTT. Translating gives CASSNFREVGTEAFF.

The CDR3 spells CSVEDSGTTEAFF. The DNA for the CDR3 is TGCAGCGTCGAGGACAGTGGGACCACTGAAGCTTTCTTT. This sequence joins TRBV29-1 and TRBJ1-1, with D tentatively TRBD1 (6 bases). Germline lookup yields CDR1 SQVTM and CDR2 ANQGSEA. The germline V and J ends were trimmed by 6 bases and 4 bases, with 15 bases remaining between them. The CDR3 is made up of 13 amino acids. The whole variable domain, remainder taken from reference TRBV29-1 and TRBJ1-1, is SAVISQKPSRDICQRGTSLTIQCQVDSQVTMMFWYRQQPGQSLTLIATANQGSEATYESGFVIDKFPISRPNLTFSTLTVSNMSPEDSSIYLCSVEDSGTTEAFFGQGTRLTVV.

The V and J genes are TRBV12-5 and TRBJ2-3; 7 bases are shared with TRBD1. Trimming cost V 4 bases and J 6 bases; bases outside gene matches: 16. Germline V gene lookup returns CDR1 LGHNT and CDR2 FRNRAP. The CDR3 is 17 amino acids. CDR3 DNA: TGTGCTAGTGGTTCCTCAGAATGGACAGGCGCCGCGGATACGCAGTATTTT. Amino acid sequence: CASGSSEWTGAADTQYF.

The CDR3 DNA follows: TGCGCCAGCAGCTTGTTCGCAGGCCCGAACTCCTACGAGCAGTACTTC. Protein sequence: CASSLFAGPNSYEQYF. The chain employs TRBV5-1 and TRBJ2-7; no firm D call. This CDR3 comprises 16 residues. Germline CDR1 is SGHRS and CDR2 is YFSETQ. V was pared by 1 base and J by 0 bases, with 14 bases between.

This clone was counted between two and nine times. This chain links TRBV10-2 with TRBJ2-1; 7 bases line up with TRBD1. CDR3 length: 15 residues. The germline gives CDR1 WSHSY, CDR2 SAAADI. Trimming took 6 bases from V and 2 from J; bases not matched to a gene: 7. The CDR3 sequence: CASRDQQGTYNEQFF. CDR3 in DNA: TGCGCCAGCAGGGATCAACAGGGGACCTACAATGAGCAGTTCTTC.